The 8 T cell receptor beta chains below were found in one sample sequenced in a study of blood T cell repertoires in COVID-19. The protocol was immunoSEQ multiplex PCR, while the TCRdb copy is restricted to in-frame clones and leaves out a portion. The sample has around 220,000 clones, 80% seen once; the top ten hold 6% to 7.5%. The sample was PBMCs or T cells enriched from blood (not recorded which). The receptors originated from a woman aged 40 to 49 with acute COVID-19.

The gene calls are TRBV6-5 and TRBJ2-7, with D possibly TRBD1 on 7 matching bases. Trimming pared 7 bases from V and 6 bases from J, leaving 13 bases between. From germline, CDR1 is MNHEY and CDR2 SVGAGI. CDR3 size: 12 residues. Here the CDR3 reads CASKAGGGEQYF. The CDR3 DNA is TGTGCCAGCAAGGCAGGGGGAGGCGAGCAGTACTTC.

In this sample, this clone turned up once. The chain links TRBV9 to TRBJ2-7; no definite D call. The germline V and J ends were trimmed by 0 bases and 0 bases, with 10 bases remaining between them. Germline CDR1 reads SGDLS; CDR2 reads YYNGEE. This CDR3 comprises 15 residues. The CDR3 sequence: CASSVDAESSYEQYF. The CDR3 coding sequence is TGTGCCAGCAGCGTAGACGCTGAGTCCTCCTACGAGCAGTACTTC.

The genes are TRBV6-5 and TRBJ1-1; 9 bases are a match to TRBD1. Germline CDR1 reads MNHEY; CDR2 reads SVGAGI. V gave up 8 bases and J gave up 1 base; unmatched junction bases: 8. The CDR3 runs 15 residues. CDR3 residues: CASGSQGAGNTEAFF. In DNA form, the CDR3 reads TGTGCCAGCGGATCACAGGGGGCTGGGAACACTGAAGCTTTCTTT.

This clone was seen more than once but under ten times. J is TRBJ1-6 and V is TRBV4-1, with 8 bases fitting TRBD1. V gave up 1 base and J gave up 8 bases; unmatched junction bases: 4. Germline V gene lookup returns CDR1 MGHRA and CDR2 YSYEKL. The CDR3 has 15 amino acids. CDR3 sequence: CASSQGGQEYSPLHF. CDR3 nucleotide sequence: TGCGCCAGCAGCCAAGGGGGACAGGAGTATTCACCCCTCCACTTT.

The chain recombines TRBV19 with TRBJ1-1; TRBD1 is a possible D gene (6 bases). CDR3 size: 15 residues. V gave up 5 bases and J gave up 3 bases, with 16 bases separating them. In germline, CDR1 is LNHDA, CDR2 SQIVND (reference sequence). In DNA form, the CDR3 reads TGTGCCAGTAGTTCCCCGGGAGGGGGGGACACTGAAGCTTTCTTT. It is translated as CASSSPGGGDTEAFF.

In nucleotides, the CDR3 is TGTGCCAGCAGTTCCGGACAGGGGGCAAGAGAGACCCAGTACTTC. Protein: CASSSGQGARETQYF. This chain links TRBV11-2 with TRBJ2-5; 11 bases are a match to TRBD1. This CDR3 is 15 amino acids long. With 6 bases clipped from V and 4 bases from J, the junction kept 7 bases outside the gene matches. The V gene's germline CDR1 is SGHAT and CDR2 FQNNGV.

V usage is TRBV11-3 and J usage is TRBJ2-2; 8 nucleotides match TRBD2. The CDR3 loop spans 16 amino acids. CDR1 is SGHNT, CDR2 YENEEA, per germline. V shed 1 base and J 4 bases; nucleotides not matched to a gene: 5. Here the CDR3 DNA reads TGTGCCAGCAGCTTAGTACTCGGGGGGGGCACCGGGGAGCTGTTTTTT. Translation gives CASSLVLGGGTGELFF.

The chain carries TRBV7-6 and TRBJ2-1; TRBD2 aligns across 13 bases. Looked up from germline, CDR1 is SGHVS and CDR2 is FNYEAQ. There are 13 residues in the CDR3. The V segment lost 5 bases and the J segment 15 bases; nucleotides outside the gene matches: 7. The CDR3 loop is CASSPRLAGGLFF. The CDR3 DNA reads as TGTGCCAGCAGCCCGAGACTAGCGGGAGGTTTGTTCTTC.